Presented here are 31 T cell receptor beta chains from one specimen sequenced in a study of Ad26.COV2.S vaccination and SARS-CoV-2 variants. Treatment in this sample: around 19 received Ad26.COV2.S at low or high dose, single or two shots; roughly five received placebo; per-sample allocation not given. Specimen acquisition occurred on day 63 following the initial vaccine or placebo injection. The table came from immunoSEQ multiplex PCR; TCRdb's copy has only in-frame clones and leaves some out. The sample has about 390,000 clones, approximately 91% seen once. Here the sequenced sample was peripheral blood, taken in a trial of Ad26.COV2.S vaccine versus placebo. The receptors here all came from a person aged 18-65 years who received the Ad26.COV2.S COVID-19 vaccine or a placebo.

The genes are TRBV4-1 and TRBJ2-1; D is undetermined. The ends were cut back, 2 bases at V and 8 bases at J, with 13 bases in the middle. CDR3 size: 14 residues. CDR1 is MGHRA, CDR2 YSYEKL, per germline. CDR3 nucleotides: TGCGCCAGCAGCCAATTAAGAAGGGTGGATGAGCAGTTCTTC. Its protein is CASSQLRRVDEQFF.

The sample holds one count of this clone. The CDR3 reads CASSWGGATDTQYF. The CDR3, as DNA: TGTGCCAGCAGTTGGGGGGGGGCAACAGATACGCAGTATTTT. The rearrangement uses TRBV6-5 and TRBJ2-3; D is perhaps TRBD2 (7 bases). The CDR3 loop spans 14 amino acids. The V and J ends lost 4 bases and 3 bases respectively, with 11 bases between them. Germline-derived CDR1 and CDR2 are MNHEY and SVGAGI.

The gene calls are TRBV5-1 and TRBJ2-5; TRBD2 aligns across 7 bases. This CDR3 has 13 amino acids. Germline V gene lookup returns CDR1 SGHRS and CDR2 YFSETQ. With 1 base clipped from V and 5 bases from J, the junction kept 2 bases outside the gene matches. CDR3 in amino acids: CASSLPTSETQYF. CDR3 DNA: TGCGCCAGCAGCTTGCCGACTAGCGAGACCCAGTACTTC.

This chain uses TRBV25-1 with TRBJ2-7; weak D call: TRBD1 (7 bases). Germline V CDR1 and CDR2: MGHDK, SYGVNS. V lost 5 bases to trimming and J lost 4 bases, with 12 bases between them. This CDR3 comprises 13 residues. CDR3 in amino acids: CASSPGGQYEQYF. CDR3 DNA: TGTGCCAGCAGTCCAGGGGGGCAGTACGAGCAGTACTTC.

The CDR3 loop reads CASSQDGHNQPQHF. CDR3 coding DNA: TGTGCCAGCAGCCAAGACGGTCACAATCAGCCCCAGCATTTT. This rearrangement joins TRBV3-1 (or the pseudogene TRBV3-2) to TRBJ1-5; D unclear. Between the trimmed V and J ends, which lost 0 bases and 3 bases, there was a span of 6 bases. Germline assignment: CDR1 LGHDT and CDR2 YNNKEL (reference sequence). The CDR3 spans 14 residues.

The chain links TRBV30 to TRBJ2-7, with D possibly matching TRBD2 (5 bases). The V gene's germline CDR1 is GTSNPN and CDR2 SVGIG (reference sequence). The CDR3 spans 18 residues. The V gene lost 2 bases and the J gene lost 0 bases, with 23 bases spanning the gap. The CDR3 DNA sequence: TGTGCCTGGAGTCCAGCCGGAGGCCTCAGAAAGGTCTCCTACGAGCAGTACTTC. Amino acids: CAWSPAGGLRKVSYEQYF.

The gene calls are TRBV18 and TRBJ1-1, with D unresolved. Trimming removed 10 bases from V and 1 base from J, with 13 bases in between. The CDR3 contains 13 residues. Germline V lookup: CDR1 KGHSH, CDR2 LQKENI. The CDR3 sequence: CATLSWANTEAFF. CDR3 sequence (DNA): TGTGCCACATTATCTTGGGCGAACACTGAAGCTTTCTTT.

V and J are TRBV19 and TRBJ2-6, with D maybe TRBD1 (6 bases). Germline CDR1 LNHDA, CDR2 SQIVND (reference sequence). Between the trimmed V and J ends, which lost 7 bases and 2 bases, there was a span of 27 bases. CDR3 size: 20 residues. In DNA, the CDR3 is TGTGCCAGTAAAACGATAGGTGGGACAAGGACCCCCGCTGGGGCCAACGTCCTGACTTTC. As protein: CASKTIGGTRTPAGANVLTF.

This clone was picked up many times. The chain uses TRBV6-4 and TRBJ2-3; TRBD2 matches at 10 bases. The CDR3 has 15 residues. Trimming removed 2 bases from V and 4 bases from J; junction bases left unmatched: 3. Germline CDR1 reads MRHNA; CDR2 reads SNTAGT. CDR3 coding DNA: TGTGCCAGCAGTGACCCTAGCGGGGGCGCAGATACGCAGTATTTT. Translation: CASSDPSGGADTQYF.

The chain joins TRBV15 to TRBJ2-7; 8 bases are shared with TRBD1. Germline assignment: CDR1 LNHNV and CDR2 YYDKDF (reference sequence). The CDR3 is 14 residues long. V gave up 2 bases and J gave up 5 bases; unmatched junction bases: 5. The CDR3 region is CATSRRQGSDEQYF. CDR3 nucleotides: TGTGCCACCAGCAGAAGACAGGGGTCAGACGAGCAGTACTTC.

The chain employs TRBV5-1 and TRBJ1-2; 8 nucleotides line up with TRBD1. CDR3 length equals 12 residues. Germline V gene sequence: CDR1 SGHRS, CDR2 YFSETQ. J lost 10 bases, V lost 2 bases, and 4 bases had no gene match. The DNA of the CDR3 is TGCGCCAGCAGCTTCGGACAGGGTGACTACACCTTC. Encoded protein: CASSFGQGDYTF.

The CDR3 region is CASSARDRGRLGYGYTF. The CDR3 DNA reads as TGTGCCAGCAGTGCCCGGGACAGGGGGCGTTTAGGCTATGGCTACACCTTC. This rearrangement joins TRBV6-1 to TRBJ1-2, with 12 positions matching TRBD1. This CDR3 is 17 amino acids long. Germline CDR1 and CDR2: MNHNS and SASEGT. V shed 4 bases, J shed 4 bases, and the junction held 10 bases outside the gene matches.

The chain's CDR3 is CASSLMTGGTGELFF. In DNA form, the CDR3 reads TGTGCCAGCAGCTTAATGACAGGGGGCACCGGGGAGCTGTTTTTT. The J gene is TRBJ2-2, the V gene TRBV11-2; 9 bases fit TRBD1. Germline trimming cut 2 bases from V and 4 bases from J; bases unmatched to any gene: 2. Looked up from germline, CDR1 is SGHAT and CDR2 is FQNNGV. This CDR3 has 15 amino acids.

This rearrangement joins TRBV14 to TRBJ1-1; TRBD1 matches at 9 bases. Germline V gene lookup returns CDR1 SGHDN and CDR2 FVKESK. The CDR3 spans 14 residues. J was trimmed by 7 bases and V by 0 bases; bases with no gene match: 3. The CDR3 DNA reads as TGTGCCAGCAGCCAAGACGGGACAGGGCGTGAAGCTTTCTTT. This codes for CASSQDGTGREAFF.

The rearrangement joins TRBV7-6 to TRBJ2-2; D possibly corresponds to TRBD2 (7 bases). This CDR3 spans 16 amino acids. In germline, CDR1 is SGHVS, CDR2 FNYEAQ. The V end was cut by 4 bases, the J end by 4 bases, with 16 bases between. Written as DNA, the CDR3 is TGTGCCAGCAGCTACATCTTAGGGGGGGGCACCGGGGAGCTGTTTTTT. It is translated as CASSYILGGGTGELFF. The entire variable domain, with the rest obtained from reference TRBV7-6 and TRBJ2-2, is as follows: GAGVSQSPRYKVTKRGQDVALRCDPISGHVSLYWYRQALGQGPEFLTYFNYEAQQDKSGLPNDRFSAERPEGSISTLTIQRTEQRDSAMYRCASSYILGGGTGELFFGEGSRLTVL.

This clone was counted many times. The chain couples TRBV19 to TRBJ1-6; D is unclear. V was shortened by 1 base and J by 10 bases, with 11 bases between the two germline ends. The CDR3 is made up of 14 amino acids. Germline lookup yields CDR1 LNHDA and CDR2 SQIVND (reference sequence). The CDR3 sequence: CASSIGGYDSPLHF. The CDR3 DNA follows: TGTGCCAGTAGTATAGGGGGATATGACTCACCCCTCCACTTT.

The V call is TRBV7-6, the J call TRBJ1-6; 7 positions agree with TRBD1. Germline CDR1 is SGHVS and CDR2 is FNYEAQ. Germline trimming cut 5 bases from V and 14 bases from J; bases unmatched to any gene: 6. There are 12 residues in the CDR3. CDR3 DNA: TGTGCCAGCAGCACAGACAGGGCCACCCTCCACTTT. Its translation is CASSTDRATLHF.

The chain is built from TRBV19 and TRBJ1-3; D is ambiguous. Per germline, CDR1 LNHDA and CDR2 SQIVND (reference sequence). This CDR3 region has 11 residues. Trimming took 8 bases from V and 1 from J, leaving 3 bases between them. CDR3 nucleotides: TGTGCCAGTTCTTCTGGAAACACCATATATTTT. Its protein is CASSSGNTIYF. Complete variable domain (other parts from reference TRBV19 and TRBJ1-3): DGGITQSPKYLFRKEGQNVTLSCEQNLNHDAMYWYRQDPGQGLRLIYYSQIVNDFQKGDIAEGYSVSREKKESFPLTVTSAQKNPTAFYLCASSSGNTIYFGEGSWLTVV.

The CDR3: CASSFGDGYGYTF. CDR3 DNA sequence: TGTGCCAGCAGTTTTGGGGATGGGTATGGCTACACCTTC. The chain employs TRBV27 and TRBJ1-2; no definite D call. From germline, CDR1 is MNHEY and CDR2 SMNVEV (reference sequence). CDR3 length equals 13 residues. V was trimmed by 3 bases and J by 5 bases, leaving 10 bases between them.

As for this clone: This CDR3 is also generated by other DNA sequences in the sample. This sequence joins TRBV3-1 (or the pseudogene TRBV3-2) and TRBJ1-1; D unclear. V lost 3 bases and J lost 6, with 8 bases in between. Per the germline V gene, CDR1 is LGHDT and CDR2 is YNNKEL (reference sequence). This CDR3 is 12 amino acids long. DNA of the CDR3: TGTGCCAGCAGCCACGGAGGGCCTGAAGCTTTCTTT. It encodes CASSHGGPEAFF.

The genes are TRBV12-3 or TRBV12-4 and TRBJ2-3; D might be TRBD1 or TRBD2, each matching 5 bases. V was cut by 4 bases and J by 1 base, with 6 bases left in between. The CDR3 contains 13 residues. The CDR3: CASSWDGTDTQYF. The CDR3, as DNA: TGTGCCAGCAGTTGGGACGGCACAGATACGCAGTATTTT.

The rearrangement uses TRBV6-1 and TRBJ1-2, with no clear D. This CDR3 contains 15 residues. Germline V lookup: CDR1 MNHNS, CDR2 SASEGT. Trimming pared 2 bases from V and 3 bases from J, leaving 13 bases between. Here the CDR3 reads CASSERFGGDYGYTF. CDR3 nucleotide sequence: TGTGCCAGCAGTGAAAGGTTCGGAGGAGACTATGGCTACACCTTC.

To note about this clone: The same CDR3 arises from other DNA sequences in this sample as well. The gene calls are TRBV6-5 and TRBJ1-5; D uncertain. Germline V gene sequence: CDR1 MNHEY, CDR2 SVGAGI. Trimming cost V 6 bases and J 0 bases, with 3 bases left between them. The CDR3 has 12 amino acids. The CDR3 nucleotides read TGTGCCAGCAGAGATAGCAATCAGCCCCAGCATTTT. Translating it yields CASRDSNQPQHF.

The chain is built from TRBV30 and TRBJ1-4; the match to TRBD1 covers 8 bases. Unmatched junction bases numbered 7, after V lost 7 bases and J lost 9 bases. The germline V gene encodes CDR1 GTSNPN and CDR2 SVGIG (reference sequence). CDR3 length: 12 amino acids. CDR3 loop: CAYGQGNQKLFF. The CDR3 coding sequence is TGTGCCTACGGACAGGGAAATCAAAAACTGTTTTTT.

The gene calls are TRBV3-1 (or the pseudogene TRBV3-2) and TRBJ2-3; 7 bases map to TRBD2. The length of the CDR3 is 16 residues. V lost 0 bases, J lost 2 bases, and 5 bases stayed unmatched. CDR1 is LGHDT, CDR2 YNNKEL, per germline (reference sequence). Here the CDR3 reads CASSQDGSGVTDTQYF. The DNA of the CDR3 is TGTGCCAGCAGCCAAGACGGGAGCGGGGTCACAGATACGCAGTATTTT.

The chain has TRBV20-1 and TRBJ1-4; no clear D gene. Germline V gene sequence: CDR1 DFQATT, CDR2 SNEGSKA (reference sequence). The CDR3 extends over 11 amino acids. V gave up 6 bases and J gave up 8 bases, with 10 bases separating them. CDR3 nucleotide sequence: TGCAGTGCAGAGGTATTCGAAAAACTGTTTTTT. Translating gives CSAEVFEKLFF.

Comments on this clone: The same CDR3 is also encoded by other DNA sequences in this sample. The chain carries TRBV6-5 and TRBJ1-6, with D unclear. This CDR3 contains 13 residues. Germline V CDR1 and CDR2: MNHEY, SVGAGI. V was cut by 4 bases and J by 7 bases, with 8 bases left in between. The CDR3 loop reads CASSWGGNSPLHF. The CDR3 DNA is TGTGCCAGCAGTTGGGGAGGGAATTCACCCCTCCACTTT.

The chain combines TRBV3-1 (or the pseudogene TRBV3-2) with TRBJ2-5; 12 positions agree with TRBD2. This CDR3 has 18 amino acids. Germline V gene sequence: CDR1 LGHDT, CDR2 YNNKEL (reference sequence). V was pared by 0 bases and J by 2 bases, with 7 bases of the junction left unmatched. CDR3 in amino acids: CASSQDLRLAGVQETQYF. The CDR3, as DNA: TGTGCCAGCAGCCAAGACCTAAGACTAGCGGGGGTACAAGAGACCCAGTACTTC.

V gene TRBV6-1 combines with J gene TRBJ1-2; D call uncertain. The V gene's germline CDR1 is MNHNS and CDR2 SASEGT. The CDR3 extends over 12 amino acids. Between the trimmed V and J ends, which lost 1 base and 6 bases, there was a span of 6 bases. The CDR3 sequence is CASSEEADGYTF. CDR3 sequence (DNA): TGTGCCAGCAGTGAAGAGGCCGATGGCTACACCTTC.

V gene TRBV12-3 or TRBV12-4 combines with J gene TRBJ2-7; possible D gene TRBD1, 5 bases. The germline V and J ends were trimmed by 5 bases and 11 bases, with 16 bases remaining between them. This CDR3 comprises 12 residues. The CDR3 sequence: CASSLLQGPKYF. The CDR3 DNA is TGTGCCAGCAGTCTACTCCAGGGTCCCAAGTACTTC.

The chain joins TRBV4-1 to TRBJ2-6; D is ambiguous. V was shortened by 0 bases and J by 9 bases, with 9 bases between the two germline ends. The CDR3 runs 14 residues. Germline V gene data show CDR1 as MGHRA and CDR2 as YSYEKL. The CDR3 DNA reads TGCGCCAGCAGCCAAGAAAAGGGAATCAACGTCCTGACTTTC. Its translation: CASSQEKGINVLTF.